The present T cell receptor beta chain was sequenced within a study of blood T cell repertoires in COVID-19. Study-wide background: The study drew acute and convalescent COVID-19 samples from the United States, Italy and Spain.

Methods used by the authors: Reference gene primers were amplified, and this amplification served to estimate nucleated cell counts. The method was immunoSEQ multiplex PCR; TCRdb's version includes in-frame clones alone and lacks a portion of them. V and J calls plus clone size are reproduced from that table; the DNA served to infer D and trimming. Of just over 200,000 clones in the sample, around three quarters are singletons; the top ten hold less than 7%. CDR1 and CDR2 (germline): MNHEY, SMNVEV (reference sequence). Between the trimmed V and J ends, which lost 2 bases and 3 bases, there was a span of 11 bases. There are 14 residues in the CDR3.

Sequenced: peripheral blood. The chain recombines TRBV27 with TRBJ2-7; a possible D gene is TRBD1 (5 bases). This TCR came from a woman aged 70 to 79 with acute or convalescent COVID-19. CDR3 DNA sequence: TGTGCCAGCAGTTTAGTAAGGGGTCACTACGAGCAGTACTTC. It specifies CASSLVRGHYEQYF.